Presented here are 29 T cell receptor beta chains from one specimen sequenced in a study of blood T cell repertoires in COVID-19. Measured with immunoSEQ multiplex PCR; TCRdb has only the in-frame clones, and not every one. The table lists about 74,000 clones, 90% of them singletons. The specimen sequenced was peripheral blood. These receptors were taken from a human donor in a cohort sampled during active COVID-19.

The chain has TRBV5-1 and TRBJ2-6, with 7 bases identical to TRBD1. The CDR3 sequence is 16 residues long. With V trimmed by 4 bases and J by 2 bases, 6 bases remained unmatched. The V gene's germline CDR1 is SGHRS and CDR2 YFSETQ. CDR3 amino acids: CASSIQGEPGANVLTF. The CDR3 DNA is TGCGCCAGCAGCATCCAGGGGGAACCTGGGGCCAACGTCCTGACTTTC.

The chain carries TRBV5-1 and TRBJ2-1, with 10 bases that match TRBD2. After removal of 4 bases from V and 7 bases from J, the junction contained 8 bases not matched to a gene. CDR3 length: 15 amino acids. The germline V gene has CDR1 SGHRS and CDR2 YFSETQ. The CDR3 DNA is TGCGCCAGCAGCCAGCTAGCGGGAGAGGTGAATGAGCAGTTCTTC. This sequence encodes CASSQLAGEVNEQFF.

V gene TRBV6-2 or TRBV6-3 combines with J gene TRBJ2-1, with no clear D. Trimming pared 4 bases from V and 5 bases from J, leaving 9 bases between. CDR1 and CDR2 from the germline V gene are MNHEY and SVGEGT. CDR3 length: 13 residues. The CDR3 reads CASSSWANNEQFF. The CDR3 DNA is TGTGCCAGCAGTTCTTGGGCCAACAATGAGCAGTTCTTC.

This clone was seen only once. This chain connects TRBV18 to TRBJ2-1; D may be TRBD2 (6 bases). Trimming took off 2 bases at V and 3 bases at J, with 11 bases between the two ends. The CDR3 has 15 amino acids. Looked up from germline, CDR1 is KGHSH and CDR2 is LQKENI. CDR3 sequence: CASSPRGGLYNEQFF. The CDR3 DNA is TGTGCCAGCTCACCAAGGGGAGGACTCTACAATGAGCAGTTCTTC. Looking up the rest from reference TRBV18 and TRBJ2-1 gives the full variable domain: NAGVMQNPRHLVRRRGQEARLRCSPMKGHSHVYWYRQLPEEGLKFMVYLQKENIIDESGMPKERFSAEFPKEGPSILRIQQVVRGDSAAYFCASSPRGGLYNEQFFGPGTRLTVL.

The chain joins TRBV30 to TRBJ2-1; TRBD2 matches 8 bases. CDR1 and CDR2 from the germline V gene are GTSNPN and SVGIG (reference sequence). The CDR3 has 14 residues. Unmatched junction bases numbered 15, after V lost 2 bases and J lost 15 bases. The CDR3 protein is CAWSPPLADPTGFF. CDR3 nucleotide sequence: TGTGCCTGGAGTCCCCCACTAGCGGATCCCACGGGGTTCTTC.

CDR3 sequence (DNA): TGCGCCAGCAGCTTCGCGACTAGCAGTTCAGAGACCCAGTACTTC. It translates to CASSFATSSSETQYF. V and J are TRBV5-1 and TRBJ2-5; TRBD2 aligns across 7 bases. CDR1 and CDR2 (germline): SGHRS, YFSETQ. V lost 2 bases, J lost 4 bases, and 8 bases stayed unmatched. The CDR3 covers 15 residues.

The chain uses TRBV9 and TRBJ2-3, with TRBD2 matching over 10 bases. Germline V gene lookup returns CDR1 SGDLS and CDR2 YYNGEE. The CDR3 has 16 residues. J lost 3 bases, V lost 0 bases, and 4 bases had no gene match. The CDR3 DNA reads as TGTGCCAGCAGCGTAGGTGCTAGCGGGAGTACAGATACGCAGTATTTT. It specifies CASSVGASGSTDTQYF.

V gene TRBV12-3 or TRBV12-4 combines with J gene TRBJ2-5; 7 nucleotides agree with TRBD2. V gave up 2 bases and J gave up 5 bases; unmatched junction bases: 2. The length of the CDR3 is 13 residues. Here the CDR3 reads CASSLLAAETQYF. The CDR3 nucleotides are TGTGCCAGCAGTTTACTAGCGGCGGAGACCCAGTACTTC.

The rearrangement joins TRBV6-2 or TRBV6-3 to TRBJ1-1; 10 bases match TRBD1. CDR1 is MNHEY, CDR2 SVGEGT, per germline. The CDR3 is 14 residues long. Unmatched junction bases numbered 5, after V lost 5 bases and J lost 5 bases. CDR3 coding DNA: TGTGCCAGCAGTACGACAGGGGGCAGGACTGAAGCTTTCTTT. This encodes CASSTTGGRTEAFF.

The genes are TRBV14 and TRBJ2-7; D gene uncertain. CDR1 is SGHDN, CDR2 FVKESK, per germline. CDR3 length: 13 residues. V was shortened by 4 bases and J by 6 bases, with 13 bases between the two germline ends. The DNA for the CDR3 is TGTGCCAGCAGCCCCCACCTTAGTGGCGAGCAGTACTTC. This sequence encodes CASSPHLSGEQYF.

The CDR3 spells CASSLLKDREVVSNQPQHF. CDR3 DNA: TGTGCCAGCAGTTTACTAAAGGACAGGGAAGTGGTTAGCAATCAGCCCCAGCATTTT. The chain has TRBV27 and TRBJ1-5, with TRBD1 matching over 8 bases. The CDR3 is made up of 19 amino acids. Germline assignment: CDR1 MNHEY and CDR2 SMNVEV (reference sequence). Trimming removed 2 bases from V and 0 bases from J; junction bases left unmatched: 12.

CDR3: CAIQRAGTGTNEKLFF. CDR3 nucleotide sequence: TGTGCCATCCAGCGGGCCGGGACTGGGACTAATGAAAAACTGTTTTTT. The V and J genes are TRBV28 and TRBJ1-4; tentative D call: TRBD1 (5 bases). Germline CDR1 is MDHEN and CDR2 is SYDVKM. Trimming removed 10 bases at V and 2 bases at J, with 20 bases between. The CDR3 spans 16 residues.

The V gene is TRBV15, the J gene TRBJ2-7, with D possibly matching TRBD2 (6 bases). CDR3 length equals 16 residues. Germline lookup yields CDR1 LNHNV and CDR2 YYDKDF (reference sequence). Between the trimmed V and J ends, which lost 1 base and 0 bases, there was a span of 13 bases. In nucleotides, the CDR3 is TGTGCCACCAGCAGAGCCCGGGGGTGGTTCTCCTACGAGCAGTACTTC. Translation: CATSRARGWFSYEQYF.

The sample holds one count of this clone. The CDR3 DNA is TGCAGTGCTAGTTCTTTGCGGGGCAACTCCTACGAGCAGTACTTC. Its protein is CSASSLRGNSYEQYF. The chain recombines TRBV20-1 with TRBJ2-7, with D perhaps matching TRBD2 (6 bases). This CDR3 is 15 amino acids long. Trimming left V 3 bases short and J 0 bases short, with 15 bases between. Per the germline V gene, CDR1 is DFQATT and CDR2 is SNEGSKA (reference sequence).

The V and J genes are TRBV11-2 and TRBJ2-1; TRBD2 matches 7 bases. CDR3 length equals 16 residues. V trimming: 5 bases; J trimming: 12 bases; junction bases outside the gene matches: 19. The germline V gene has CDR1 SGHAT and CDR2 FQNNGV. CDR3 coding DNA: TGTGCCAGCAGCCGAAGCGGTGGGAGGGCCCCGGAGGTGCAGTTCTTC. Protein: CASSRSGGRAPEVQFF.

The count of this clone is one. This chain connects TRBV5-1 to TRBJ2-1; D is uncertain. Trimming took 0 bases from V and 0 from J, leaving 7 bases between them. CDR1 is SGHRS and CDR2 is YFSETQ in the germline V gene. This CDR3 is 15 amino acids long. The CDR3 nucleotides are TGCGCCAGCAGCTTGGGAGGTAGCTCCTACAATGAGCAGTTCTTC. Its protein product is CASSLGGSSYNEQFF.

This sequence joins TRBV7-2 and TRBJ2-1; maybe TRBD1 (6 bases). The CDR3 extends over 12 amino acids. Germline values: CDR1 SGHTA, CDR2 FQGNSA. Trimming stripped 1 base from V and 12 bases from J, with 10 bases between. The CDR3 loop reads CASSLETGRQFF. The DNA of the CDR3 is TGTGCCAGCAGCTTAGAGACAGGTAGGCAGTTCTTC.

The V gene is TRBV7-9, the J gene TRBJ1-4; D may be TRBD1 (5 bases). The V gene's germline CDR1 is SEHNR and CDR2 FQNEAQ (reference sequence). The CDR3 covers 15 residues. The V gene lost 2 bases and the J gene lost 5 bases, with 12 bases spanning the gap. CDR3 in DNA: TGTGCCAGCAGCTTAAAGGGACGGGAGAATGAAAAACTGTTTTTT. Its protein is CASSLKGRENEKLFF.

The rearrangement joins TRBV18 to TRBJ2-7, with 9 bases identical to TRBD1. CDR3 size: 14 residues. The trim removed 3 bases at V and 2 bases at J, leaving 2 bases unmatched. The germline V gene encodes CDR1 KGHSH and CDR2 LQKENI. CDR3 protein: CASSPGTGTYEQYF. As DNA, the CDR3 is TGTGCCAGCTCACCCGGGACAGGGACCTACGAGCAGTACTTC.

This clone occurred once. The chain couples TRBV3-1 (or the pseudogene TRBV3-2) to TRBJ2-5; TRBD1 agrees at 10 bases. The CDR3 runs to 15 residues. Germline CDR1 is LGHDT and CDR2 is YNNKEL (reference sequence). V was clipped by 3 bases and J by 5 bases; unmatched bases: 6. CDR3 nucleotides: TGTGCCAGCAGCCACGGACAGGGGGGGATTGAGACCCAGTACTTC. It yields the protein CASSHGQGGIETQYF.

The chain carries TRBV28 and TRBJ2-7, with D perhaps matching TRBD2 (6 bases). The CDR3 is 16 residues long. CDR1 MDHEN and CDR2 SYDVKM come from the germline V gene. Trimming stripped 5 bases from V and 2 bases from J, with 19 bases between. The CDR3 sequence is CASSAPGTLITYEQYF. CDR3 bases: TGTGCCAGCAGTGCCCCCGGGACTCTCATAACCTACGAGCAGTACTTC. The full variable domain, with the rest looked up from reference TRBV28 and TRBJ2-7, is DVKVTQSSRYLVKRTGEKVFLECVQDMDHENMFWYRQDPGLGLRLIYFSYDVKMKEKGDIPEGYSVSREKKERFSLILESASTNQTSMYLCASSAPGTLITYEQYFGPGTRLTVT.

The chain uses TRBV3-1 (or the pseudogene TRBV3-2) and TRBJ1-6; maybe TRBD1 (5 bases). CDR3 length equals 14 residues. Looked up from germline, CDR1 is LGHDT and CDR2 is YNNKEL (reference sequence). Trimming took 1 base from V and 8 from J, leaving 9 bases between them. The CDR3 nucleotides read TGTGCCAGCAGCCAAGGCAGGGTTGATTCACCCCTCCACTTT. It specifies CASSQGRVDSPLHF.

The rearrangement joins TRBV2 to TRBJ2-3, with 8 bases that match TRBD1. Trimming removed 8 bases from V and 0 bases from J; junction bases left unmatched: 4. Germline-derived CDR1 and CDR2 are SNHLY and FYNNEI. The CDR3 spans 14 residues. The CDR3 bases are TGTGCCAGCTTCCGGACAGGGAGCACAGATACGCAGTATTTT. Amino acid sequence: CASFRTGSTDTQYF.

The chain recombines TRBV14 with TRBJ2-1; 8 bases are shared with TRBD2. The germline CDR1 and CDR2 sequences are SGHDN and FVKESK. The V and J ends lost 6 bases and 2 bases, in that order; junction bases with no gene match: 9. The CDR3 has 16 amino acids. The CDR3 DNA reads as TGTGCCAGCAGTGGGTTGACTAGCGATACCTACAATGAGCAGTTCTTC. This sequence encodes CASSGLTSDTYNEQFF.

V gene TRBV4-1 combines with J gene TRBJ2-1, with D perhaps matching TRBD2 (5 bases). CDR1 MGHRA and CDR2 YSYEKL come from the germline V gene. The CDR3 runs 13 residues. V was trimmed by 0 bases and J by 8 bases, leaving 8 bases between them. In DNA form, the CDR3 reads TGCGCCAGCAGCCAAGATTTAGCGTATGAGCAGTTCTTC. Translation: CASSQDLAYEQFF.

The CDR3 is CASSPNAGAGDGKQYF. The CDR3, as DNA: TGTGCCAGCAGCCCCAACGCCGGAGCAGGGGATGGAAAGCAGTACTTC. The rearrangement joins TRBV5-4 to TRBJ2-7; the D gene is possibly TRBD1 (6 bases). Trimming shortened V by 4 bases and J by 8 bases, and 25 bases separated the two germline ends. The CDR3 sequence is 16 residues long. CDR1 and CDR2 (germline): SGHNT, YYREEE (reference sequence). The full variable domain, completed using reference TRBV5-4 and TRBJ2-7, is ETGVTQSPTHLIKTRGQQVTLRCSSQSGHNTVSWYQQALGQGPQFIFQYYREEENGRGNFPPRFSGLQFPNYSSELNVNALELDDSALYLCASSPNAGAGDGKQYFGPGTRLTVT.

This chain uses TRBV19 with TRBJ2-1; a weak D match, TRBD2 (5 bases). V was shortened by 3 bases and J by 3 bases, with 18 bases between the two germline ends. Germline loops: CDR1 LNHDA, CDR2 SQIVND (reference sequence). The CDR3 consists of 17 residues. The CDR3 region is CASSIKVYGELYNEQFF. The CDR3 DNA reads TGTGCCAGTAGTATTAAGGTTTATGGGGAGCTCTACAATGAGCAGTTCTTC. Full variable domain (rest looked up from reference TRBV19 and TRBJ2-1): DGGITQSPKYLFRKEGQNVTLSCEQNLNHDAMYWYRQDPGQGLRLIYYSQIVNDFQKGDIAEGYSVSREKKESFPLTVTSAQKNPTAFYLCASSIKVYGELYNEQFFGPGTRLTVL.

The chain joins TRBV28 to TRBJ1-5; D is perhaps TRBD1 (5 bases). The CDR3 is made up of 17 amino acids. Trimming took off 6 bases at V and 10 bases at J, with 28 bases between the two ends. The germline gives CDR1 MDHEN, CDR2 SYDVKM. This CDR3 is CASSGRGIGMGSGPQHF. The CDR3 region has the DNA TGTGCCAGCAGCGGGAGGGGTATTGGGATGGGATCGGGACCCCAGCATTTT.

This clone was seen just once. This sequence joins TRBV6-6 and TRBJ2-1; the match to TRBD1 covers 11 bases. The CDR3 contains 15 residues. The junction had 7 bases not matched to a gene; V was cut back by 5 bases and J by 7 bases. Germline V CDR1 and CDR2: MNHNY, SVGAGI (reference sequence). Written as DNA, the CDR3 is TGTGCCAGCAGTACCGGACAGGGGGCGCTGAATGAGCAGTTCTTC. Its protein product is CASSTGQGALNEQFF.